This T cell receptor beta chain was obtained from a study of T cell responses to AZD1222 COVID-19 vaccine. The assay was immunoSEQ multiplex PCR, and TCRdb's table has in-frame clones only and misses some. There are 110,000 or so clones in the sample; around 88% occur only once, and under 6.5% lies in the top ten. V shed 4 bases and J shed 3 bases, with 16 bases lying between them. Looked up from germline, CDR1 is SGHTA and CDR2 is FQGNSA. The CDR3 consists of 15 residues. About this clone itself: The antigen remains undetermined.

Study conclusions and caveats: Donors were chiefly white British, with a greater number of females, and clonal diversity was perhaps underestimated. Repertoire collection took place solely once the T cell response had peaked.

This chain connects TRBV7-2 to TRBJ2-7, with D perhaps TRBD2 (6 bases). Here the sequenced sample was peripheral blood, taken 28 days after the second AZD1222 dose. The receptor was derived from an adult who received the AZD1222 COVID-19 vaccine. The CDR3 loop reads CASSSARLGDYEQYF. Here the CDR3 DNA reads TGTGCCAGCAGCTCAGCTAGACTAGGGGACTACGAGCAGTACTTC.